This T cell receptor (beta chain) stems from a study of CD8+CD57+ T cells in acquired aplastic anemia. The CDR3 contains 13 residues. J lost 4 bases, V lost 7 bases, and 1 base had no gene match. CDR1 and CDR2 (germline): LNHNV, YYDKDF (reference sequence). Those patients picked for sequencing had displayed CD8+CD57+ cell expansion on flow cytometry. TCR beta VDJ combinations and CDR3 sequences were profiled from genomic DNA. TCRdb processed the reads anew with MiXCR; each CDR3 protein has one entry. The sample has around 210,000 distinct CDR3 sequences, 50% to 70% seen once. The rearrangement uses TRBV15 and TRBJ1-5, with 10 bases aligning to TRBD1. The sample taken for sequencing was sorted CD4+, CD8+, or CD8+CD57+ T cells (not recorded which) from PBMCs. This clonotype originated in a human donor with aplastic anemia. CDR3 in amino acids: CATKGQGNQPQHF. The CDR3 DNA reads TGTGCCACCAAGGGACAGGGGAATCAGCCCCAGCATTTT.